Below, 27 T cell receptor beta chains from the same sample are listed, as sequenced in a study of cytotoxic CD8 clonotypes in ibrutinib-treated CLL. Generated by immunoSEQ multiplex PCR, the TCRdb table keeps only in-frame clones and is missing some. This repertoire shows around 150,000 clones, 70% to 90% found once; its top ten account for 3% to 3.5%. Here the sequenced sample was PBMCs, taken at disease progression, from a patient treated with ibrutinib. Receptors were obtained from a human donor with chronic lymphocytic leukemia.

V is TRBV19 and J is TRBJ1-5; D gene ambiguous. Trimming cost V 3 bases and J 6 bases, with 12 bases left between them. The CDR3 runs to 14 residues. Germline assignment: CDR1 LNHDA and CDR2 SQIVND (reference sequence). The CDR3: CASSIVAETQPQHF. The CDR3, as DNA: TGTGCCAGTAGTATCGTCGCAGAGACTCAGCCCCAGCATTTT.

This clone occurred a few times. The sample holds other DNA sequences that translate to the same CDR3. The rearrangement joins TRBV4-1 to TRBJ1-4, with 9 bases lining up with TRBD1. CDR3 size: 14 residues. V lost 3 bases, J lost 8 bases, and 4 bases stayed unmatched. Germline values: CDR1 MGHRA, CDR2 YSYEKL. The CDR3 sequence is CASSQGQGNEKLFF. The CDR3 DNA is TGCGCCAGCAGCCAGGGACAGGGTAACGAAAAACTGTTTTTT.

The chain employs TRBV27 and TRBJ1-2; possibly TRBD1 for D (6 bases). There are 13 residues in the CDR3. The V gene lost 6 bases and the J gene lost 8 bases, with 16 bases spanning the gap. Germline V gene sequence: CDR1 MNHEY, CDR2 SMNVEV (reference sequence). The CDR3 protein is CASRDLTGIGYTF. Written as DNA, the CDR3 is TGTGCCAGCAGGGACTTAACAGGGATCGGCTACACCTTC.

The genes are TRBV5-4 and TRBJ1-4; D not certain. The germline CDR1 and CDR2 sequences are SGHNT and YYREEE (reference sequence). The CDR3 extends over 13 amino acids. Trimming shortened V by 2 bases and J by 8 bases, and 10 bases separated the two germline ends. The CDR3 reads CASSFSYEEKLFF. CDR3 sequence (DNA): TGTGCCAGCAGCTTTTCATATGAGGAAAAACTGTTTTTT.

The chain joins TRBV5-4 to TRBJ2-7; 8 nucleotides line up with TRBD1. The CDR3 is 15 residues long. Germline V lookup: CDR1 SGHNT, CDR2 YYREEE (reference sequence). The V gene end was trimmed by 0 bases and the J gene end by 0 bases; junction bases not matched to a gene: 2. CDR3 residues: CASSLEGTGSYEQYF. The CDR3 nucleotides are TGTGCCAGCAGCTTGGAAGGGACAGGCTCCTACGAGCAGTACTTC.

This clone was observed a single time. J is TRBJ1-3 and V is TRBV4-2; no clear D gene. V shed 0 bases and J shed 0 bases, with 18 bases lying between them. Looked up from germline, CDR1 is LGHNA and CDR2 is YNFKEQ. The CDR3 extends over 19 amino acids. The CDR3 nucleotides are TGTGCCAGCAGCCAAGAACGAACGAGCGGTAAACCCTCTGGAAACACCATATATTTT. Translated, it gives CASSQERTSGKPSGNTIYF.

The CDR3 region has the DNA TGTGCCAGCAGTGAAGCATACGCCTACAATGAGCAGTTCTTC. It specifies CASSEAYAYNEQFF. V usage is TRBV6-1 and J usage is TRBJ2-1; D call uncertain. V lost 0 bases and J 2 bases, leaving 5 bases between the germline ends. The CDR3 runs 14 residues. CDR1 is MNHNS and CDR2 is SASEGT in the germline V gene.

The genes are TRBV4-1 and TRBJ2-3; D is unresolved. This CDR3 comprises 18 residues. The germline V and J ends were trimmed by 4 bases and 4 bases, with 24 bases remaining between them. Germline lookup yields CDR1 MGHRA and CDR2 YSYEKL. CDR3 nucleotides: TGCGCCAGCAGCCCCCTCCTTACCCTTCCCACCGGCGCAGATACGCAGTATTTT. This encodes CASSPLLTLPTGADTQYF.

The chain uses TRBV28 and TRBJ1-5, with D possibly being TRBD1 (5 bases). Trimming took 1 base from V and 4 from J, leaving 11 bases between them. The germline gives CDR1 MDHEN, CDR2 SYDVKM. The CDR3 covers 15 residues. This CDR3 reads CASSLYGGKNQPQHF. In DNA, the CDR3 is TGTGCCAGCAGTTTATATGGGGGGAAGAATCAGCCCCAGCATTTT.

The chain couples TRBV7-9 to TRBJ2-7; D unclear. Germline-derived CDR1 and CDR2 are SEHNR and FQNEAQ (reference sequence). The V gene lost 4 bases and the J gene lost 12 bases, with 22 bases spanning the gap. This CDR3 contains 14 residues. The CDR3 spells CASSSAETGPSTYF. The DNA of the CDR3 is TGTGCCAGCAGCTCCGCCGAGACGGGCCCGTCGACGTACTTC.

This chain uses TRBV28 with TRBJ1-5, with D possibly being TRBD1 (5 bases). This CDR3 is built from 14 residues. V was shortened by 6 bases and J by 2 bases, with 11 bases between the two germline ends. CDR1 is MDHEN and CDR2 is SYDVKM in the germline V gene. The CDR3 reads CASSPGSRNQPQHF. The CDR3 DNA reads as TGTGCCAGCAGCCCAGGGTCTCGCAATCAGCCCCAGCATTTT.

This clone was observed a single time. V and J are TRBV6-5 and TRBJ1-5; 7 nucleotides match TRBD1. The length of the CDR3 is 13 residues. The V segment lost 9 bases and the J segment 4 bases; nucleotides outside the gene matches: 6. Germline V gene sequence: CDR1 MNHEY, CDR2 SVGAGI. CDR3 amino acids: CASRGGVNQPQHF. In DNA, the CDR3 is TGTGCCAGTCGAGGGGGCGTGAATCAGCCCCAGCATTTT.

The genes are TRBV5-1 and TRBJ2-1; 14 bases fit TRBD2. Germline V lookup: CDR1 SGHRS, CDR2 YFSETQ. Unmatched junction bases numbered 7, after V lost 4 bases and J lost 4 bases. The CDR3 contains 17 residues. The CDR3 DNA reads TGCGCCAGCAGCCCGGGACTAGCGGGAGAGTCTTACAATGAGCAGTTCTTC. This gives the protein CASSPGLAGESYNEQFF.

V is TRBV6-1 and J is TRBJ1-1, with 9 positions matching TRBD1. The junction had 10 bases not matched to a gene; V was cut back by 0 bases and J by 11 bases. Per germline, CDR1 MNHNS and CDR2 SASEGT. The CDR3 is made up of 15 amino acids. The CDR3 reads CASSEAGTGFIDAFF. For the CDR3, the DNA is TGTGCCAGCAGTGAAGCGGGGACAGGGTTTATCGACGCTTTCTTT.

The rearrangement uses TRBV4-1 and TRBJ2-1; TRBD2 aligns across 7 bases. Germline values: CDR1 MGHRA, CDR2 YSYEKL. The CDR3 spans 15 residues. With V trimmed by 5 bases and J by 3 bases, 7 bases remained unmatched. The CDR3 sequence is CASSSGTTIYNEQFF. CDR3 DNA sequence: TGCGCCAGCAGCTCCGGGACTACAATCTACAATGAGCAGTTCTTC.

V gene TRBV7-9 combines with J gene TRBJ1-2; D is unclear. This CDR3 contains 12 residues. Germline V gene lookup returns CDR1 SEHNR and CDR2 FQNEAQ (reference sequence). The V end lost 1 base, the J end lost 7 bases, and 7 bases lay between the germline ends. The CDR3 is CASSLGLGGYTF. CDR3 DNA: TGTGCCAGCAGCTTAGGATTGGGTGGCTACACCTTC.

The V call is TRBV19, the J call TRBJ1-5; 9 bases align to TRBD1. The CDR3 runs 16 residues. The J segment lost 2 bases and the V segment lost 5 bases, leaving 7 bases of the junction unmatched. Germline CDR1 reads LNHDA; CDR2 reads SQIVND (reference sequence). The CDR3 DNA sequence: TGTGCCAGTAGTGTTCCGACAGGGGGTGGCAATCAGCCCCAGCATTTT. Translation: CASSVPTGGGNQPQHF. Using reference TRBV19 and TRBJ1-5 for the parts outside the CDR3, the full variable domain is DGGITQSPKYLFRKEGQNVTLSCEQNLNHDAMYWYRQDPGQGLRLIYYSQIVNDFQKGDIAEGYSVSREKKESFPLTVTSAQKNPTAFYLCASSVPTGGGNQPQHFGDGTRLSIL.

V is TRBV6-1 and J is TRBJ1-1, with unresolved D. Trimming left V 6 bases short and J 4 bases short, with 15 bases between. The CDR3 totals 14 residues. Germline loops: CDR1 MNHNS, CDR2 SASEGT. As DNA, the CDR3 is TGTGCCAGCAGGCCGACAAACAATCCCACTGAAGCTTTCTTT. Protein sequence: CASRPTNNPTEAFF.

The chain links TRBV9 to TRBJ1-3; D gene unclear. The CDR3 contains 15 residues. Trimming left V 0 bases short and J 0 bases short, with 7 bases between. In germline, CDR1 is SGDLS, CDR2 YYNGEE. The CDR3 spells CASSVGTYSGNTIYF. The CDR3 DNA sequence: TGTGCCAGCAGCGTAGGGACCTACTCTGGAAACACCATATATTTT.

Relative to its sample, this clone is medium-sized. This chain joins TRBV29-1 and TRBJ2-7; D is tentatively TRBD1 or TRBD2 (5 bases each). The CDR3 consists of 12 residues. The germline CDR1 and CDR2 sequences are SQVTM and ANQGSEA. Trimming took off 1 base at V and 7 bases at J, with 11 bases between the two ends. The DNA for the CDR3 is TGCAGCGTTGAAGGCTTGGGGGAGGAGCAGTACTTC. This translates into CSVEGLGEEQYF.

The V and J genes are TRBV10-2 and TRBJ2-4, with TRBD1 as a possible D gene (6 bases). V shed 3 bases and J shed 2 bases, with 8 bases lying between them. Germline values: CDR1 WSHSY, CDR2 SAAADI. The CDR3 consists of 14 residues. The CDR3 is CASSEQGTKNIQYF. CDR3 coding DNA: TGCGCCAGCAGTGAACAGGGCACCAAAAACATTCAGTACTTC.

The CDR3 region is CATVAQGLNYGYTF. The CDR3 coding sequence is TGTGCCACCGTTGCACAGGGGCTTAACTATGGCTACACCTTC. This rearrangement joins TRBV6-5 to TRBJ1-2, with 7 nucleotides matching TRBD1. Germline V gene lookup returns CDR1 MNHEY and CDR2 SVGAGI. Unmatched junction bases numbered 9, after V lost 10 bases and J lost 1 base. CDR3 length equals 14 residues.

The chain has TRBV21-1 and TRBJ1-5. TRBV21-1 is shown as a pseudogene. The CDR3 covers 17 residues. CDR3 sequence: CASSKLARNYSNQPQHF. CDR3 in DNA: TGTGCCAGCAGCAAACTGGCCAGAAACTATAGCAATCAGCCCCAGCATTTT.

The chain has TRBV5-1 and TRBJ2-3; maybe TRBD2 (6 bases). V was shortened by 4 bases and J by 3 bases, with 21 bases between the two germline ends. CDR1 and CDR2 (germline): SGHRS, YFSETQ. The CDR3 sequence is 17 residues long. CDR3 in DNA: TGCGCCAGCAGCCTTGGTGGTGGAGGGAGTTGGACAGATACGCAGTATTTT. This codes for CASSLGGGGSWTDTQYF.

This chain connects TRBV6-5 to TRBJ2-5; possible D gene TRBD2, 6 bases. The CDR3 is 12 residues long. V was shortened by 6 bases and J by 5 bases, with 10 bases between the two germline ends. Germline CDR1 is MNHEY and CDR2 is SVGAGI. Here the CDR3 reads CASRSGRETQYF. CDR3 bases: TGTGCCAGCAGGTCAGGGAGGGAGACCCAGTACTTC.

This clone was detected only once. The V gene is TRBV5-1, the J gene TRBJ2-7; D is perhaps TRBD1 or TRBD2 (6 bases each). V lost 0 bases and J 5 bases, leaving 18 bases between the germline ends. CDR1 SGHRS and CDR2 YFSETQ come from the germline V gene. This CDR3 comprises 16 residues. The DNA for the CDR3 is TGCGCCAGCAGCTTGGATTTGAGACTTGGGGGGCACGAGCAGTACTTC. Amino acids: CASSLDLRLGGHEQYF.

The CDR3 region is CASLVTGTTEAFF. The CDR3 DNA follows: TGTGCCAGCTTGGTGACAGGGACCACTGAAGCTTTCTTT. The V gene is TRBV18, the J gene TRBJ1-1; 7 bases line up with TRBD1. Germline CDR1 KGHSH, CDR2 LQKENI. J was trimmed by 4 bases and V by 7 bases; bases with no gene match: 6. There are 13 residues in the CDR3.